This TCR beta chain is drawn from a study of cytomegalovirus exposure and HLA in healthy donors. The CDR3 runs to 16 residues. Germline CDR1 and CDR2: SGHDT and YYEEEE. The V end lost 4 bases, the J end lost 2 bases, and 15 bases lay between the germline ends. PCR involved 60 Vbeta and 13 Jbeta primers. Assay used: immunoSEQ multiplex PCR; TCRdb lists only in-frame clones, some missing. The repertoire holds 150,000 to 160,000 clones, with more than 75% as singletons. The clonotype was recovered from a young woman in good health and CMV-seronegative. The sequenced sample consisted of PBMCs. This chain connects TRBV5-6 to TRBJ2-2, with a possible D match to TRBD1 (7 bases). This CDR3 is CASSIRGTFNTGELFF. Here the CDR3 DNA reads TGTGCCAGCAGCATCAGGGGGACTTTTAACACCGGGGAGCTGTTTTTT.